A single sample is the source of the 9 T cell receptor beta chains below, sequenced in a study of blood T cell repertoires in COVID-19. TCRdb's table, derived via immunoSEQ multiplex PCR, lists solely in-frame clones and lacks some. The sample has some 120,000 clones; roughly 80% are singletons. Sequencing was performed on peripheral blood. The receptors were gathered from a man aged 65-85 years with acute or convalescent COVID-19.

The gene calls are TRBV19 and TRBJ2-3, with 7 bases that match TRBD1. The V gene's germline CDR1 is LNHDA and CDR2 SQIVND (reference sequence). The CDR3 consists of 15 residues. Unmatched junction bases numbered 6, after V lost 6 bases and J lost 0 bases. The CDR3 nucleotides are TGTGCCAGTAGCCCCGGGACAGCTAGCACAGATACGCAGTATTTT. Its translation is CASSPGTASTDTQYF.

The chain is built from TRBV19 and TRBJ1-6; 12 positions agree with TRBD1. Trimming cost V 1 base and J 8 bases; bases outside gene matches: 6. Per the germline V gene, CDR1 is LNHDA and CDR2 is SQIVND (reference sequence). This CDR3 region has 17 residues. The CDR3 sequence is CASSIARDRGPDSPLHF. CDR3 DNA: TGTGCCAGTAGTATAGCCCGGGACAGGGGGCCGGATTCACCCCTCCACTTT.

The CDR3 nucleotides read TGTGCCAGCAGTCCTTTGAACTGGGCAGGCTCCTACGAGCAGTACTTC. Its translation is CASSPLNWAGSYEQYF. This chain joins TRBV27 and TRBJ2-7; D remains ambiguous. Germline CDR1 and CDR2: MNHEY and SMNVEV (reference sequence). This CDR3 is 16 amino acids long. V was clipped by 5 bases and J by 0 bases, with 17 bases between them.

The chain uses TRBV6-5 and TRBJ2-1, with D tentatively TRBD2 (6 bases). The V gene's germline CDR1 is MNHEY and CDR2 SVGAGI. CDR3 length: 15 amino acids. With 2 bases removed from V and 10 bases from J, the gap between germline ends came to 18 bases. Here the CDR3 reads CASSYVRDRGIEQFF. The CDR3 nucleotides are TGTGCCAGCAGTTACGTCCGGGACCGCGGGATCGAGCAGTTCTTC.

This chain links TRBV6-5 with TRBJ2-3, with TRBD1 as a possible D gene (5 bases). Looked up from germline, CDR1 is MNHEY and CDR2 is SVGAGI. Trimming left V 6 bases short and J 2 bases short, with 12 bases between. The CDR3 is made up of 14 amino acids. The CDR3 region has the DNA TGTGCCAGCAGGCCAGGGCTTTACACAGATACGCAGTATTTT. Protein sequence: CASRPGLYTDTQYF.

The chain carries TRBV6-2 or TRBV6-3 and TRBJ1-6; possibly TRBD1 for D (6 bases). From germline, CDR1 is MNHEY and CDR2 SVGEGT. Trimming cost V 6 bases and J 7 bases, with 10 bases left between them. The CDR3 runs 13 residues. CDR3 in amino acids: CASSTGFNSPLHF. In DNA, the CDR3 is TGTGCCAGCAGCACAGGGTTCAATTCACCCCTCCACTTT.

The V and J genes are TRBV4-1 and TRBJ2-5, with 9 bases identical to TRBD1. CDR1 MGHRA and CDR2 YSYEKL come from the germline V gene. The CDR3 is made up of 16 amino acids. Losses at the gene ends were 4 bases for V and 5 bases for J; bases not matched to a gene: 11. CDR3: CASSRPGTGRGETQYF. The DNA for the CDR3 is TGCGCCAGCAGCCGACCCGGGACAGGGCGGGGGGAGACCCAGTACTTC.

The CDR3 DNA reads as TGTGCCAGCAGCTCAAATCGGGGGGACGAAAGAGAGACCCAGTACTTC. Its translation is CASSSNRGDERETQYF. V is TRBV7-9 and J is TRBJ2-5; 7 positions match TRBD2. The J segment lost 4 bases and the V segment lost 4 bases, leaving 12 bases of the junction unmatched. The CDR3 has 16 residues. The V gene's germline CDR1 is SEHNR and CDR2 FQNEAQ (reference sequence).

This clone was seen a handful of times. The chain uses TRBV24-1 and TRBJ2-4; a possible D gene is TRBD1 (6 bases). CDR1 is KGHDR and CDR2 is SFDVKD in the germline V gene. The CDR3 extends over 15 amino acids. Trimming shortened V by 3 bases and J by 3 bases, and 11 bases separated the two germline ends. CDR3: CATSDGRGFKNIQYF. CDR3 bases: TGTGCCACCAGTGATGGCAGGGGTTTCAAAAACATTCAGTACTTC.